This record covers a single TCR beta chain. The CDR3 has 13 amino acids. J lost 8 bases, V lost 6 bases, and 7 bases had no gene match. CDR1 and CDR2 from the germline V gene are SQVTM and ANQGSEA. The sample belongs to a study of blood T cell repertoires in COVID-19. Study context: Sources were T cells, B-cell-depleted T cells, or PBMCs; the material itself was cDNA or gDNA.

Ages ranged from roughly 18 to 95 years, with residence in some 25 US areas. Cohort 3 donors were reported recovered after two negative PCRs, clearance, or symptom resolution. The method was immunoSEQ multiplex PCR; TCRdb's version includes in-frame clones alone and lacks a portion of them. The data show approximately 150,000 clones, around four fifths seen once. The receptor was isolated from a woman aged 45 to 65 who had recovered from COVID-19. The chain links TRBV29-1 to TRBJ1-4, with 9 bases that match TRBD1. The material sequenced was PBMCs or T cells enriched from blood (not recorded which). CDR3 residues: CSVSQGAYEKLFF. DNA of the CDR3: TGCAGCGTCTCACAGGGGGCGTACGAAAAACTGTTTTTT.